The rows below give T cell receptor beta chains drawn from one sample of a study of blood T cell repertoires in COVID-19. TCRdb's table, derived via immunoSEQ multiplex PCR, lists solely in-frame clones and lacks some. The sample lists around 79,000 clones, around nine tenths occurring once. Sequencing was done on a sample of peripheral blood. The receptors were gathered from a man aged 65-85 years with active or convalescent COVID-19. The CDR3 runs from the conserved cysteine through the conserved F or W. D genes are given only for firm matches. Clone size is given for some rows only: seen once, a few or many times, or a class if the clone is expanded.

J,V,size,D,DNA,CDR3
TRBJ2-3,TRBV9,once,TRBD2,TGTGCCAGCAGCGTAGGGCTAGCGGGAGGGTATGGTACGCAGTATTTT,CASSVGLAGGYGTQYF
TRBJ1-1,TRBV30,few,NA,TGTGCCTGGTGGAGGGGCGAAGCTTTCTTT,CAWWRGEAFF
TRBJ2-4,TRBV6-5,NA,NA,TGTGCCACCTCATTATACTGGCAGGATAGAAACATTCAGTACTTC,CATSLYWQDRNIQYF
TRBJ2-7,TRBV6-2/TRBV6-3,NA,NA,TGTGCCAGCAGTTACTCGCCGCAGACTTCCTACGAGCAGTACTTC,CASSYSPQTSYEQYF
TRBJ1-3,TRBV3-1/TRBV3-2,NA,TRBD1,TGTGCCAGCAGCCCTATGACAGGGGTTAGCTCTGGAAACACCATATATTTT,CASSPMTGVSSGNTIYF
TRBJ1-1,TRBV9,NA,TRBD1,TGTGCCAGCAGCGGACGACAGGGAATGAACACTGAAGCTTTCTTT,CASSGRQGMNTEAFF
TRBJ2-7,TRBV6-5,NA,NA,TGTGCCAGCAGTTACGCCGGCTCCTACGAGCAGTACTTC,CASSYAGSYEQYF
TRBJ2-1,TRBV2,NA,TRBD2,TGTGCCAGCAGTGGACTAGCGGGAGGGCTGCTAAGAGGCGAGCAGTTCTTC,CASSGLAGGLLRGEQFF
TRBJ2-7,TRBV3-1/TRBV3-2,NA,TRBD2,TGTGCCAGCAGCCAAACTAGCGGGAGCTCCTACGAGCAGTACTTC,CASSQTSGSSYEQYF
TRBJ2-1,TRBV3-1/TRBV3-2,NA,NA,TGTGCCAGCAGCCAAGGGCCAGGGTCCGGTGAGCAGTTCTTC,CASSQGPGSGEQFF